This TCR delta chain was obtained from a study of Vδ1+ human thymocytes. Study-wide results and limits: Bulk repertoire data may be misinterpreted because of unexpected Vdelta2 sequences. Highly polyclonal TRG and TRD repertoires with Gaussian CDR3 length distributions appeared in thymus. Thymic delta-chain repertoires held roughly 18% Vdelta2 sequences and few Vdelta3, despite high sort purity.

Germline V gene lookup returns CDR1 TSWWSYY and CDR2 QGS. V was clipped by 1 base and J by 0 bases, with 24 bases between them. This CDR3 contains 20 residues. RNA was extracted from the cells and then reverse transcribed. The CDR3 regions were amplified by multiplex PCR from V-gene primers to a constant-region primer. TCRdb called clones anew from the multiplex PCR reads with CATT. This sample has tens of thousands of delta-chain clones, with approximately 15% found just once. Thymocytes were sorted as CD3+ TCRVdelta1+ TCRVdelta2- after alphabeta T cell depletion. Purity of the sorted Vdelta1+ thymocytes ranged from 98% to 99.6%. This clone was counted only a few times. The antigen is unknown.

The source is a boy under three years old who had congenital heart surgery. This sequence joins TRDV1 and TRDJ1; maybe TRDD3 (8 bases). The sample was Vdelta1+ gamma-delta thymocytes from the thymus. Noted subset: FACS-sorted CD3+ TCRalphabeta- TCRVdelta1+ TCRVdelta2- thymocytes. For the CDR3, the DNA is TGTGCTCTTGGGGAACCAATTAGTCGTTCCTACTGGGGGGACACCGATAAACTCATCTTT. Protein: CALGEPISRSYWGDTDKLIF.